This TCR beta chain was documented in a study of T-cell reconstitution after alpha-beta-depleted transplantation in children. General study results and limits: Reports say that about two months after transplant, the alpha-beta T cells came out of several hundred graft clones that had expanded. Recipient T cells and thymic progenitors that survived were the source of the high TCRbeta diversity seen at day 60 in some patients.

A remark on this clonotype: Antigen unknown.

The TCRbeta library was prepared with unique molecular identifiers. TCRdb processed the PCR reads anew with MiXCR; each CDR3 protein has one entry. The table shows about 980,000 distinct CDR3 sequences, with around 30% occurring only once. Trimming cost V 4 bases and J 6 bases, with 11 bases left between them. The CDR3 is made up of 13 amino acids. Germline V gives CDR1 ENHRY, CDR2 SYGVKD. Here the sequenced sample was PBMCs, mostly from graft donor cells, taken 360 days after TCRalphabeta/CD19-depleted stem cell transplant. The source is a boy under two years old who had a stem cell transplant for SCID, so the T cells may come from the graft donor. The J gene is TRBJ2-3, the V gene TRBV10-3, with D possibly matching TRBD1 (5 bases). As DNA, the CDR3 is TGTGCCATCAGTGCGCAGGGTTTGGATACGCAGTATTTT. Translating it yields CAISAQGLDTQYF.